This T cell receptor (beta chain) emerged from a study of blood T cell repertoires in COVID-19 (dated by TCRdb to the early 2020s). Regarding the complete study: Samples from collaborators originated in the United States, Italy and Spain and spanned both the acute and convalescent phases of COVID-19. The sample metadata nearly always contained a de-identified subject ID, COVID-19 status, age in years and sex. The samples were drawn from two sources: the first 160 participants of the ongoing ImmuneRACE study, and about 1,300 subjects contributed by 6 global collaborators. Where available, HLA class I and class II types were taken from metadata supplied by the sample provider and were not determined by assay-based typing. The prospective study material was composed of cDNA or gDNA derived from T cells, B-cell-depleted T cells, or PBMCs. The dataset comprised deeply sampled blood TCRbeta repertoires from subjects exposed to, actively infected with, or recovered from COVID-19. The repertoires were released in a freely available public database meant as a resource for research on the immune response to SARS-CoV-2. General conclusions and limits of the study: Clinical and demographic metadata were provided uncurated, with the amount varying by source and participant.

Worth noting for this clone: The specificity of this receptor is unknown. No per-base quality is available; no much larger clone lies one base away.

Another Seattle source contributed samples from volunteer blood donors who had recovered from COVID-19. The collaborating institutions used their own protocols to collect whole blood in K2EDTA tubes. For TCRbeta analysis, collaborators shipped samples as frozen whole blood, isolated PBMCs, or DNA extracted from either of those sample types. V is pruned by 4 bases and J by 7 bases, leaving 10 bases of the junction without a gene match. The CDR3 has 17 amino acids, counting the end cysteine and phenylalanine. Of the read, only the CDR3 DNA is kept; its 51 bases are in frame from base 1. Per the germline V gene, MNHEY is the CDR1 and SVGEGT is the CDR2. TCRbeta CDR3 regions were amplified from genomic DNA using the immunoSEQ Assay, a bias-controlled multiplex PCR. The paper's processing steps were these. Within the assay, amplification of reference gene primers was used to estimate how many nucleated cells each sample contained. To quantify the absolute abundance of each unique TCRbeta CDR3 rearrangement, sequence reads were collapsed and filtered. For each sample, productive Simpson clonality was calculated by taking the square root of Simpson's diversity index across productive rearrangements. TCRdb mirrors the immuneACCESS table, restricted to in-frame sequences. Some clones are absent from its copies; in checked studies, under half trace to an unresolved V gene, and the reason for the others is unknown. V, J and clone size are taken as reported in that table, and D and trimming were inferred from the DNA itself. The sample yields 220,000 or so clones; 75% to 90% were counted once. Under 7.5% of the sample is taken by the ten largest.

The V and J segments used are TRBV6-2 or TRBV6-3 and TRBJ2-1, with 13 junctional bases fitting TRBD2. This TCR came from a man in his sixties who had recovered from COVID-19. Sequencing was carried out using peripheral blood. CDR3 region: CASSFGLAGALVNEQFF. The DNA sequence reads TGTGCCAGCAGTTTCGGACTAGCGGGAGCCCTGGTGAATGAGCAGTTCTTC.